This T cell receptor beta chain appears in the sequencing data of a study of CD8 T cells in ankylosing spondylitis (dated by TCRdb to about 2017). Background on the whole study: To find TCR variants linked to disease, the study profiled T cell receptor beta repertoires in ankylosing spondylitis patients and healthy donors. Peripheral blood was sampled, and synovial fluid was additionally collected from ankylosing spondylitis patients. The full study cohort was made up of 25 to 30 ankylosing spondylitis patients and roughly 100 healthy donors.

TCRdb names Illumina HiSeq 2500 as the instrument used. TCR beta libraries were prepared by quantitative 5'-RACE with molecular barcodes. The authors' analysis ran thus. A new computational method, built on a probabilistic model of VDJ rearrangement, was used to identify disease-linked TCR variants. In TCRdb, the public reads were trimmed at Q25 with fastp and aligned with MiXCR, with productive beta chains retained. Under each unique CDR3 protein, matching rows form one entry showing the most common genes and DNA. These V and J calls are TCRdb output, not the study's own analysis. The sample table lists about 200,000 distinct CDR3 sequences, around 13% of them with a count of one. Jointly, the top ten make up 16% of the sample. The CDR3 covers 13 residues, taking in both the cysteine and the phenylalanine. Only the CDR3 DNA is retained, 39 bases long and in frame from the first base. V is cut by 1 base and J by 3 bases, and the space between the germline ends is 6 bases.

A note on this clonotype: This receptor's antigen is unknown. The input lacks base qualities; no much larger clone sits a single base away.

Here is what the overall study found, with its caveats: The disease-linked clones showed a CD8+ phenotype and occurred at relatively low frequencies in peripheral blood. A TCR beta motif made up of several highly homologous amino acid variants appeared to be characteristic of blood from ankylosing spondylitis patients. According to the report, matched synovial fluid samples from ankylosing spondylitis patients were significantly enriched for the disease-linked clones. Some TCR beta motif variants had previously been reported in synovial fluid and blood of reactive arthritis patients, which suggested common disease-initiation mechanisms.

The chain was built from TRBV12-3 or TRBV12-4 and TRBJ1-2, and TRBD1 may be the D gene, going by 5 matching bases. The specimen was blood, either unsorted or a sorted T cell fraction (not recorded which). The source of this sequence is a male donor with ankylosing spondylitis or in good health (not recorded which). The nucleotide sequence is TGTGCCAGCAGTTTAGGGGACTACTATGGCTACACCTTC. Its protein reads: CASSLGDYYGYTF.